This TCR beta chain derives from a study of T cells in women clearing cervical HPV infection. Whole-study context: Women with histologically confirmed HPV16-related CIN3 or worse, 2 with invasive cancer, served as cases. Case blood drawn at lesion detection; control blood after infection cleared.

The germline V gene encodes CDR1 SGHVS and CDR2 FQNEAQ. The CDR3 sequence is 15 residues long. V was shortened by 5 bases and J by 2 bases, with 12 bases between the two germline ends. By frequency, this clone is medium-sized (0.01 to 0.1%). Its antigen is undetermined. The observed sequence ends 3 residues before the CDR3 terminus, with the missing tail filled in from the germline J gene. Average input was around 1,100 ng genomic DNA for immunoSEQ TCR beta CDR3 amplification. TCRdb's copy holds only in-frame clones and misses some; the assay was immunoSEQ multiplex PCR. The sample holds roughly 30,000 clones. Study observations and caveats: Richness plus V gene abundances separated cases from controls with AUC over 0.8.

This rearrangement joins TRBV7-8 to TRBJ2-2; weak D call: TRBD1 (6 bases). This TCR came from a woman between 18 and 70 years old with a cervical HPV16 infection that either progressed to CIN3+ or cleared (not recorded which). The sequenced material came from blood buffy coat. The CDR3 sequence is CASSSRQANTGELFF. The sequenced part of the CDR3 DNA is TGTGCCAGCAGCAGTAGACAGGCCAACACCGGGGAG.